The 30 T cell receptor beta chains listed next were all sequenced from one sample in a study of T cells in Graves' hyperthyroidism and ophthalmopathy. What was amplified from RNA transcripts were TCR beta CDR3 regions. First-round RT-PCR with HTBI primers amplified the TCR CDR3 region. TCRdb reprocessed the multiplex PCR reads via MiXCR and lists one record per CDR3 protein. Among some 360,000 distinct CDR3 sequences listed, over 15% were seen once. The specimen sequenced was blood. These receptors came from a woman aged 40 to 50 with Graves' ophthalmopathy.

This clonotype was recorded many times. The chain uses TRBV6-1 and TRBJ2-7; 10 bases are a match to TRBD1. Trimming removed 6 bases from V and 4 bases from J; junction bases left unmatched: 9. Germline V gene data show CDR1 as MNHNS and CDR2 as SASEGT. The CDR3 spans 15 residues. The CDR3 sequence: CASRETGTGVYEQYF. The CDR3 bases are TGTGCCAGCAGGGAAACCGGGACAGGGGTGTACGAGCAGTACTTC.

Comments on this clonotype: Its ends do not fully match the called genes, so a read error is possible. The chain recombines TRBV19 with TRBJ1-2, with D uncertain. In germline, CDR1 is LNHDA, CDR2 SQIVND (reference sequence). This CDR3 is built from 13 residues. The CDR3 is CTSNLERNYGYTF. The CDR3 coding sequence is TGTACCAGTAACCTGGAAAGGAACTATGGCTACACCTTC.

This clonotype was observed many times. The chain employs TRBV27 and TRBJ1-2, with TRBD1 matching over 12 bases. Trimming cost V 5 bases and J 14 bases; bases outside gene matches: 9. This CDR3 is 13 amino acids long. Germline V gives CDR1 MNHEY, CDR2 SMNVEV (reference sequence). The CDR3 DNA reads as TGTGCCAGCAGTCCGACCGGGACAGGGGGCGGTACCTTC. Its protein product is CASSPTGTGGGTF.

This chain uses TRBV6-1 with TRBJ2-5; D may correspond to TRBD1 or TRBD2 (5 bases each). The CDR3 is 14 amino acids. V lost 7 bases and J 2 bases, leaving 14 bases between the germline ends. CDR1 is MNHNS, CDR2 SASEGT, per germline. For the CDR3, the DNA is TGTGCCAGCACCGATCCGGGACCACAAGAGACCCAGTACTTC. Translating gives CASTDPGPQETQYF.

This clonotype was seen ten or more times. The chain couples TRBV27 to TRBJ2-7; 11 bases fit TRBD2. This CDR3 region has 14 residues. J was trimmed by 6 bases and V by 6 bases; bases with no gene match: 7. CDR1 and CDR2 from the germline V gene are MNHEY and SMNVEV (reference sequence). CDR3 DNA sequence: TGTGCCAGCAGGGGCATAGCGGGAGGGTCCGAGCAGTACTTC. It yields the protein CASRGIAGGSEQYF.

This clonotype occurred many times. V gene TRBV28 combines with J gene TRBJ2-7; D is tentatively TRBD1 or TRBD2 (5 bases each). Deletions cut 2 bases from V and 6 bases from J, with 20 bases between. CDR1 MDHEN and CDR2 SYDVKM come from the germline V gene. The CDR3 has 16 residues. The CDR3 loop reads CASSLTPGGGAFEQYF. CDR3 bases: TGTGCCAGCAGTTTAACCCCGGGTGGGGGAGCCTTCGAGCAGTACTTC.

This clonotype came up many times. This chain uses TRBV30 with TRBJ1-1; D possibly corresponds to TRBD1 (6 bases). The CDR3 loop spans 12 amino acids. Trimming shortened V by 8 bases and J by 8 bases, and 18 bases separated the two germline ends. Germline assignment: CDR1 GTSNPN and CDR2 SVGIG (reference sequence). CDR3 region: CAHHKIRGEAFF. DNA of the CDR3: TGTGCCCATCACAAGATCAGGGGCGAAGCTTTCTTT.

This clonotype has a count of ten or more. The chain couples TRBV27 to TRBJ2-1; the match to TRBD1 covers 7 bases. This CDR3 region has 13 residues. The trim removed 5 bases at V and 5 bases at J, leaving 3 bases unmatched. Germline CDR1 and CDR2: MNHEY and SMNVEV (reference sequence). CDR3 DNA: TGTGCCAGCAGTCCGGGACAGCACAATGAGCAGTTCTTC. Protein: CASSPGQHNEQFF.

The sample holds many counts of this clonotype. The chain combines TRBV29-1 with TRBJ2-7; 9 nucleotides agree with TRBD1. The V gene's germline CDR1 is SQVTM and CDR2 ANQGSEA. CDR3 length: 12 residues. The V segment lost 6 bases and the J segment 0 bases; nucleotides outside the gene matches: 0. The CDR3 region is CSVQGASYEQYF. The CDR3 DNA reads as TGCAGCGTACAGGGGGCCTCCTACGAGCAGTACTTC.

This clonotype came up many times. The chain recombines TRBV24-1 with TRBJ1-4; D is unclear. The germline gives CDR1 KGHDR, CDR2 SFDVKD. The V end was cut by 0 bases, the J end by 8 bases, with 9 bases between. This CDR3 comprises 14 residues. In DNA form, the CDR3 reads TGTGCCACCAGTGATTTGCCTCCCAGGGAAAAACTGTTTTTT. Amino acid sequence: CATSDLPPREKLFF.

The chain has TRBV6-2 or TRBV6-3 and TRBJ2-2; tentative D call: TRBD1 (6 bases). Germline CDR1 reads MNHEY; CDR2 reads SVGEGT. Trimming took 8 bases from V and 0 from J, leaving 16 bases between them. The length of the CDR3 is 16 residues. CDR3 amino acids: CASWPRTVTNTGELFF. For the CDR3, the DNA is TGTGCCAGCTGGCCAAGGACAGTGACGAACACCGGGGAGCTGTTTTTT.

This clonotype was observed at least ten times. The V gene is TRBV20-1, the J gene TRBJ1-1; D uncertain. This CDR3 region has 13 residues. From germline, CDR1 is DFQATT and CDR2 SNEGSKA (reference sequence). The V end lost 5 bases, the J end lost 3 bases, and 13 bases lay between the germline ends. CDR3 DNA: TGCAGTGCTCCCCGCCCGCTGGACACTGAAGCTTTCTTT. Amino acid sequence: CSAPRPLDTEAFF.

The CDR3 here is CASRWTDNSPLHF. The CDR3 nucleotides are TGTGCCAGCCGTTGGACGGATAATTCACCCCTCCACTTT. V usage is TRBV11-3 and J usage is TRBJ1-6; D remains ambiguous. In germline, CDR1 is SGHNT, CDR2 YENEEA. Trimming took off 8 bases at V and 5 bases at J, with 10 bases between the two ends. This CDR3 is 13 amino acids long.

This clonotype occurred many times. The rearrangement joins TRBV20-1 to TRBJ1-2, with a tentative D call TRBD1 (6 bases). V lost 3 bases to trimming and J lost 0 bases, with 8 bases between them. The CDR3 runs to 13 residues. Germline lookup yields CDR1 DFQATT and CDR2 SNEGSKA (reference sequence). The CDR3 bases are TGCAGTGCTAGCGGGACAACTAACTATGGCTACACCTTC. Its translation: CSASGTTNYGYTF.

In this sample, this clonotype turned up many times. The chain joins TRBV14 to TRBJ2-5, with D unresolved. This CDR3 region has 15 residues. Between the trimmed V and J ends, which lost 1 base and 2 bases, there was a span of 11 bases. Germline CDR1 and CDR2: SGHDN and FVKESK. The CDR3 loop reads CASSQGWPIQETQYF. CDR3 sequence (DNA): TGTGCCAGCAGCCAAGGGTGGCCCATACAAGAGACCCAGTACTTC.

The chain is built from TRBV5-1 and TRBJ1-6, with D possibly being TRBD1 (5 bases). The CDR3 is 16 amino acids. Per the germline V gene, CDR1 is SGHRS and CDR2 is YFSETQ. The ends were cut back, 0 bases at V and 4 bases at J, with 11 bases in the middle. The CDR3 DNA reads TGCGCCAGCAGCTTGGCCGGGGCGCAATATAATTCACCCCTCCACTTT. Its protein is CASSLAGAQYNSPLHF.

This clonotype was detected a few times. CDR3 coding DNA: TGTGCCAGCAGCCCACAGAGGACAGGGGTCCGTGGCTACACCTTC. This gives the protein CASSPQRTGVRGYTF. The chain carries TRBV3-1 and TRBJ1-2; 9 bases line up with TRBD1. V shed 4 bases and J 7 bases; nucleotides not matched to a gene: 10. The CDR3 covers 15 residues. Germline CDR1 LGHDT, CDR2 YNNKEL (reference sequence).

This clonotype was seen repeatedly, ten times or more. This rearrangement joins TRBV6-2 or TRBV6-3 to TRBJ1-5; the D is unclear. The V gene's germline CDR1 is MNHEY and CDR2 SVGEGT. Trimming left V 6 bases short and J 3 bases short, with 18 bases between. The CDR3 runs 16 residues. CDR3 sequence reads: CASRNMKDGYNQPQHF. The CDR3 DNA sequence: TGTGCCAGCAGGAATATGAAAGACGGCTACAATCAGCCCCAGCATTTT.

This clonotype appeared many times. V gene TRBV6-5 combines with J gene TRBJ2-7, with D possibly TRBD1 on 6 matching bases. Germline CDR1 is MNHEY and CDR2 is SVGAGI. CDR3 length: 15 residues. The germline V and J ends were trimmed by 5 bases and 1 base, with 15 bases remaining between them. DNA of the CDR3: TGTGCCAGCAGTCCCTTATGGGACACTTCCTACGAGCAGTACTTC. As protein: CASSPLWDTSYEQYF.

This clonotype has ten or more counts. Since a much larger clone is just one base distant, this may be a read error. V gene TRBV19 combines with J gene TRBJ2-6; D remains unclear. The CDR3 has 15 amino acids. Germline loops: CDR1 LNHDA, CDR2 SQIVND (reference sequence). The germline V and J ends were trimmed by 3 bases and 0 bases, with 6 bases remaining between them. CDR3 sequence reads: CASSIGNSGANVLTF. The DNA of the CDR3 is TGTGCCAGTAGTATTGGGAACTCTGGGGCCAACGTCCTGACTTTC.

This clonotype was picked up many times. The V gene is TRBV7-8, the J gene TRBJ2-7, with 9 bases matching TRBD1. There are 21 residues in the CDR3. Germline V gives CDR1 SGHVS, CDR2 FQNEAQ. The junction had 22 bases not matched to a gene; V was cut back by 1 base and J by 3 bases. This CDR3 is CASSLVPGTGLMGLAIYEQYF. CDR3 DNA: TGTGCCAGCAGCTTAGTCCCCGGGACAGGGTTGATGGGGCTAGCGATCTACGAGCAGTACTTC.

This clonotype was found many times. The chain carries TRBV12-3 or TRBV12-4 and TRBJ1-1; unclear D gene. The germline V and J ends were trimmed by 2 bases and 2 bases, with 9 bases remaining between them. The CDR3 contains 14 residues. CDR3 coding DNA: TGTGCCAGCAGTTTACGTACCAAAAACACTGAAGCTTTCTTT. Translation gives CASSLRTKNTEAFF.

This clonotype was picked up many times. The V gene is TRBV6-2 or TRBV6-3, the J gene TRBJ2-4; 14 nucleotides match TRBD2. V shed 4 bases and J 7 bases; nucleotides not matched to a gene: 6. CDR1 MNHEY and CDR2 SVGEGT come from the germline V gene. This CDR3 has 16 residues. CDR3 in amino acids: CASSSSRTSGRNIQYF. The CDR3 nucleotides read TGTGCCAGCAGTTCCTCACGGACTAGCGGGAGGAACATTCAGTACTTC.

This clonotype was counted at least ten times. The CDR3 bases are TGTGCCAGCAGCCAAGGGCCCTACGAGCAGTACTTC. It yields the protein CASSQGPYEQYF. The rearrangement uses TRBV12-3 or TRBV12-4 and TRBJ2-7; no firm D call. The CDR3 has 12 amino acids. Trimming removed 6 bases from V and 2 bases from J, with 8 bases in between.

This clonotype has ten or more counts. The CDR3 DNA sequence: TGTGCCAGCAGCTTAGGAGGGAAAGACTGGAACACTGAAGCTTTCTTT. This encodes CASSLGGKDWNTEAFF. The gene calls are TRBV11-2 and TRBJ1-1; no reliable D call. The CDR3 totals 16 residues. V dropped 1 base and J dropped 1 base, with 13 bases sitting between them. The germline gives CDR1 SGHAT, CDR2 FQNNGV.

In this sample, this clonotype turned up many times. The chain recombines TRBV5-1 with TRBJ1-2; tentatively, D is TRBD1 (6 bases). The CDR3 covers 14 residues. Between the trimmed V and J ends, which lost 2 bases and 5 bases, there was a span of 13 bases. CDR1 and CDR2 (germline): SGHRS, YFSETQ. The CDR3 spells CASSFSRGEYGYTF. In nucleotides, the CDR3 is TGCGCCAGCAGCTTCAGCAGGGGAGAGTATGGCTACACCTTC.

This clonotype was seen repeatedly, ten times or more. A much larger clone is a single base away; this may be a read error. The V call is TRBV28, the J call TRBJ2-7; perhaps D is TRBD1 or TRBD2 (5 bases each). The CDR3 loop spans 12 amino acids. The V gene lost 8 bases and the J gene lost 6 bases, with 14 bases spanning the gap. The V gene's germline CDR1 is MDHEN and CDR2 SYDVKM. The CDR3 is CASGTGFREQYF. As DNA, the CDR3 is TGTGCCAGCGGGACGGGTTTCCGCGAGCAGTACTTC.

This clonotype has at least ten counts. This chain links TRBV28 with TRBJ1-2, with D perhaps TRBD1 (5 bases). Trimming took off 3 bases at V and 2 bases at J, with 16 bases between the two ends. The CDR3 is made up of 16 amino acids. Germline V lookup: CDR1 MDHEN, CDR2 SYDVKM. CDR3 DNA: TGTGCCAGCAGTTTTTCGTCGGGGCATCGAAACTATGGCTACACCTTC. This encodes CASSFSSGHRNYGYTF.

This clonotype was found a few times. V and J are TRBV18 and TRBJ2-5, with 10 bases aligning to TRBD2. CDR1 is KGHSH, CDR2 LQKENI, per germline. The V and J ends lost 3 bases and 1 base, in that order; junction bases with no gene match: 5. The CDR3 is 16 residues long. The CDR3 DNA is TGTGCCAGCTCACCGCCTAGCGGGGGTATCCAAGAGACCCAGTACTTC. Translating it yields CASSPPSGGIQETQYF.

This clonotype was observed at least ten times. The genes are TRBV12-3 or TRBV12-4 and TRBJ1-3, with D unclear. The CDR3 length is 15 residues. V shed 6 bases and J shed 0 bases, with 12 bases lying between them. DNA for the CDR3: TGTGCCAGCAGAAGAACAACAAACTCTGGAAACACCATATATTTT. It yields the protein CASRRTTNSGNTIYF.